The clone carrying this TCR beta chain was seen ten or more times. Its specificity is unknown. Isolation recovered at least 7 million PBMCs from every sample. J lost 2 bases, V lost 0 bases, and 13 bases had no gene match. The germline V gene encodes CDR1 LGHNA and CDR2 YNFKEQ. This CDR3 spans 20 amino acids. Using a J-beta primer mix together with a sample-barcoded 5' primer, a second PCR was run for roughly 7 to 11 cycles. Every cDNA molecule bore a tag from a template-switch adaptor containing 12 random nucleotides. Every sample gave at least 2.5 million paired-end reads containing CDR3. In TCRdb, the 5' RACE reads were re-called with MiXCR into one record per CDR3 protein. Of 650,000 to 1,000,000 distinct CDR3 sequences in the sample, around 36% are singletons; the top ten hold 13%. These data belong to a study of blood T cells in healthy people across ages. Overall study findings and caveats: Estimated diversity, derived from one million T cells, was regarded as an underestimate.

The sequenced sample consisted of blood. The V call is TRBV4-2, the J call TRBJ1-6; 7 bases match TRBD1. The receptor was isolated from a man aged 18 to 35 in good health. The CDR3 DNA reads as TGTGCCAGCAGCCAAGATATAGGCCTGGGGACAGTCGCCTATAATTCACCCCTCCACTTT. Protein product: CASSQDIGLGTVAYNSPLHF.